The 14 T cell receptor beta chains listed next were all sequenced from one sample in a study of blood T cell repertoires in COVID-19. Libraries were prepared by immunoSEQ multiplex PCR; TCRdb keeps only in-frame clonotypes and omits some of them. Here the sample spans roughly 67,000 clones, 85% to 90% being singletons. Sequencing was done on a sample of peripheral blood. These receptors came from a woman aged 60 to 75 with acute or convalescent COVID-19.

The V gene is TRBV18, the J gene TRBJ1-1, with TRBD1 matching 7 bases. Germline V lookup: CDR1 KGHSH, CDR2 LQKENI. This CDR3 contains 15 residues. V gave up 1 base and J gave up 0 bases; unmatched junction bases: 2. CDR3 bases: TGTGCCAGCTCACCACGGGACAGAATGAACACTGAAGCTTTCTTT. Translating it yields CASSPRDRMNTEAFF.

The chain has TRBV7-2 and TRBJ2-4, with 12 positions matching TRBD2. The CDR3 is 16 residues long. V gave up 4 bases and J gave up 6 bases; unmatched junction bases: 7. The germline V gene encodes CDR1 SGHTA and CDR2 FQGNSA. The CDR3 is CASSSRTSGDRNIQYF. As DNA, the CDR3 is TGTGCCAGCAGCTCGCGGACTAGCGGGGATAGAAACATTCAGTACTTC.

A single count supports this clone. V usage is TRBV24-1 and J usage is TRBJ2-7, with 9 positions matching TRBD2. V shed 9 bases and J 3 bases; nucleotides not matched to a gene: 14. In germline, CDR1 is KGHDR, CDR2 SFDVKD. CDR3 length: 16 amino acids. Written as DNA, the CDR3 is TGTGCCACCGCTGCCCGTGGTGGTAGCGGGAGCTACGAGCAGTACGTC. Its protein is CATAARGGSGSYEQYV.

This chain joins TRBV6-6 and TRBJ2-4; tentative D call: TRBD1 (6 bases). The V end lost 8 bases, the J end lost 3 bases, and 14 bases lay between the germline ends. The CDR3 loop spans 14 amino acids. Looked up from germline, CDR1 is MNHNY and CDR2 is SVGAGI (reference sequence). As DNA, the CDR3 is TGTGCCAGCGCCAGGGGATTCGACAAAAACATTCAGTACTTC. Its translation: CASARGFDKNIQYF.

This rearrangement joins TRBV27 to TRBJ2-2, with a tentative D call TRBD2 (5 bases). Trimming stripped 6 bases from V and 1 base from J, with 18 bases between. Per the germline V gene, CDR1 is MNHEY and CDR2 is SMNVEV (reference sequence). This CDR3 region has 17 residues. The CDR3 coding sequence is TGTGCCAGCAGCCCTTTAGCGATCCTTGAGAACACCGGGGAGCTGTTTTTT. Translating it yields CASSPLAILENTGELFF.

The chain is built from TRBV28 and TRBJ2-2, with 8 bases identical to TRBD2. Germline CDR1 reads MDHEN; CDR2 reads SYDVKM. The V and J ends lost 5 bases and 4 bases, in that order; junction bases with no gene match: 3. This CDR3 region has 14 residues. The CDR3 region is CASSPGGRTGELFF. In DNA, the CDR3 is TGTGCCAGCAGTCCGGGGGGGCGCACCGGGGAGCTGTTTTTT.

The genes are TRBV18 and TRBJ2-7, with TRBD1 matching 8 bases. Germline assignment: CDR1 KGHSH and CDR2 LQKENI. The V and J ends lost 2 bases and 6 bases, in that order; junction bases with no gene match: 9. CDR3 length: 15 residues. This chain's CDR3 is CASSPIMVGQGEQYV. The CDR3 DNA reads as TGTGCCAGCTCACCAATAATGGTCGGACAGGGCGAGCAGTACGTC.

The V call is TRBV18, the J call TRBJ1-2; D is perhaps TRBD1 (5 bases). The CDR3 is 13 residues long. Trimming cost V 3 bases and J 1 base, with 6 bases left between them. The germline V gene has CDR1 KGHSH and CDR2 LQKENI. The CDR3 protein is CASSPGGNYGYTF. In DNA form, the CDR3 reads TGTGCCAGCTCACCCGGGGGTAACTATGGCTACACCTTC.

This chain uses TRBV15 with TRBJ1-2; D might be TRBD1 (6 bases). Trimming removed 0 bases at V and 1 base at J, with 21 bases between. The germline V gene has CDR1 LNHNV and CDR2 YYDKDF (reference sequence). This CDR3 has 19 amino acids. CDR3 protein: CATSRDRAPRGRYNYGYTF. In DNA, the CDR3 is TGTGCCACCAGCAGAGATCGGGCGCCCAGGGGCCGATATAACTATGGCTACACCTTC.

The V call is TRBV7-9, the J call TRBJ1-2; 8 positions agree with TRBD1. The J segment lost 7 bases and the V segment lost 4 bases, leaving 2 bases of the junction unmatched. The CDR3 runs to 12 residues. The V gene's germline CDR1 is SEHNR and CDR2 FQNEAQ (reference sequence). For the CDR3, the DNA is TGTGCCAGCAGCTACGGACAGGGTGGCTACACCTTC. Its translation: CASSYGQGGYTF. The whole variable domain, remainder taken from reference TRBV7-9 and TRBJ1-2, is DTGVSQNPRHKITKRGQNVTFRCDPISEHNRLYWYRQTLGQGPEFLTYFQNEAQLEKSRLLSDRFSAERPKGSFSTLEIQRTEQGDSAMYLCASSYGQGGYTFGSGTRLTVV.

This clone has a single count. This CDR3 is also generated by other DNA sequences in the sample. V usage is TRBV6-5 and J usage is TRBJ1-1; D call uncertain. Germline V gives CDR1 MNHEY, CDR2 SVGAGI. The CDR3 is 13 residues long. V gave up 4 bases and J gave up 2 bases, with 8 bases separating them. The chain's CDR3 is CASSWTGNTEAFF. CDR3 nucleotide sequence: TGTGCCAGCAGTTGGACGGGAAACACTGAAGCTTTCTTT.

The V call is TRBV19, the J call TRBJ2-3; TRBD1 matches at 9 bases. CDR1 LNHDA and CDR2 SQIVND come from the germline V gene (reference sequence). The CDR3 totals 14 residues. Trimming cost V 5 bases and J 6 bases; bases outside gene matches: 6. The DNA of the CDR3 is TGTGCCAGTAGTTCTCGACAGGGGGTTGATACGCAGTATTTT. It is translated as CASSSRQGVDTQYF.

CDR3 loop: CAWSVSGPGQPQHF. CDR3 nucleotide sequence: TGTGCCTGGAGTGTAAGTGGCCCGGGTCAGCCCCAGCATTTT. The chain uses TRBV30 and TRBJ1-5; D unresolved. Trimming removed 0 bases from V and 6 bases from J, with 12 bases in between. This CDR3 has 14 amino acids. In germline, CDR1 is GTSNPN, CDR2 SVGIG (reference sequence).

V gene TRBV28 combines with J gene TRBJ1-2; D not certain. The CDR3 is made up of 13 amino acids. Germline V CDR1 and CDR2: MDHEN, SYDVKM. V dropped 2 bases and J dropped 4 bases, with 8 bases sitting between them. The chain's CDR3 is CASSLVGAYGYTF. The DNA of the CDR3 is TGTGCCAGCAGTTTAGTGGGAGCCTATGGCTACACCTTC.